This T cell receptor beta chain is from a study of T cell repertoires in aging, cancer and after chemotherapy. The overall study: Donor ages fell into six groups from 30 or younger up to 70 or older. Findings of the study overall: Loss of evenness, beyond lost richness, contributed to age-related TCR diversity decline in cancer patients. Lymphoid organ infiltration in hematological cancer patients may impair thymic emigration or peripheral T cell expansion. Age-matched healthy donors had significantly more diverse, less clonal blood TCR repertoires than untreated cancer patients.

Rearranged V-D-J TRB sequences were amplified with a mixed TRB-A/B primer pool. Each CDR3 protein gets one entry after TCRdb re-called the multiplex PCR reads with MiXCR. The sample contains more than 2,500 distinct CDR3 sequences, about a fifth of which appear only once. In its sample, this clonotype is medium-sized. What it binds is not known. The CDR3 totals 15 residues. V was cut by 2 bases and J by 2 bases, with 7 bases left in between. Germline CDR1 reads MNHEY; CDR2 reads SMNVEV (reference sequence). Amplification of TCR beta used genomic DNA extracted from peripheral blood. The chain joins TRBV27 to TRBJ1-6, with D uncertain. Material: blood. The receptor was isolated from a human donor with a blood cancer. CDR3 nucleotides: TGTGCCAGCAGTTTACCCCGAACCTATAATTCACCCCTCCACTTT. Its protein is CASSLPRTYNSPLHF.